This T cell receptor beta chain was sequenced during a study of beta chain features in type 1 diabetes. Study results and caveats: VDJ junctions sequenced from type 1 diabetes patients showed fewer insertions and more deletions. There was a moderate but significant shortening of TCRB CDR3s in all four CD4+ subsets of Type 1 diabetes patients.

On average, the one heparinised blood draw given by each donor was about 116 mL. Purities over 95% were achieved in all sorted populations. This CDR3 is 17 amino acids long. Germline-derived CDR1 and CDR2 are GTSNPN and SVGIG (reference sequence). The trim removed 5 bases at V and 6 bases at J, leaving 18 bases unmatched. cDNA synthesis used the whole RNA isolate, giving expressed TCRB sequences. Naive, central memory and regulatory T cell samples came to a mean of around 3.5 million reads. Sequenced by immunoSEQ multiplex PCR; TCRdb stores in-frame clones only, minus some. Here the sample spans around 240,000 clones, around 16% being singletons. This clone was seen a handful of times. Its antigen is as yet unknown.

The TCR comes from a man aged 25 to 40 with type 1 diabetes. The sequencing sample was made of naive CD4+ T cells from blood. The chain links TRBV30 to TRBJ2-2; 7 nucleotides align to TRBD1. The CDR3 region has the DNA TGTGCCTGGCCCCGGGACAGCCGAAGGGCGGGCTCCGGGGAGCTGTTTTTT. This encodes CAWPRDSRRAGSGELFF.